This T cell receptor (beta chain) originates from a study of cytomegalovirus exposure and HLA in healthy donors. In the study overall: Early on, a data release was issued that held 80 million or so unique TCRs from HLA-typed donors.

Donors counted as nominally healthy when sampled, yet unrecorded immune exposures were likely. Of note for this clone: Antigen: not known.

Study-wide results and caveats: When a later analysis compared HLA-associated TCR beta chains with equally common others, the HLA-associated chains turned out to be more clonally expanded and to have lower generation probabilities.

The V gene lost 2 bases and the J gene lost 5 bases, with 7 bases spanning the gap. Germline V gives CDR1 SGHAT, CDR2 FQNNGV. The CDR3 loop spans 14 amino acids. PCR amplification relied on 60 Vbeta primers (plus 13 Jbeta primers). The repertoire was sequenced with immunoSEQ multiplex PCR; TCRdb's copy has only in-frame clones and lacks some. Of 95,000 to 120,000 clones in the sample, 65% to 75% were seen once. What was sequenced was PBMCs. The receptor comes from a woman aged 40 to 50 in good health and CMV-seropositive. The chain uses TRBV11-2 and TRBJ1-6; TRBD1 might be the D (5 bases). As DNA, the CDR3 is TGTGCCAGCAGCTTACTACAGGATAATTCACCCCTCCACTTT. Translating gives CASSLLQDNSPLHF.